The 21 T cell receptor beta chains given below trace back to one sample, sequenced in a study of blood T cell repertoires in COVID-19. Generated by immunoSEQ multiplex PCR, the TCRdb table keeps only in-frame clones and is missing some. The table has roughly 200,000 clones, around 85% seen once. Input material: peripheral blood. The receptors come from a man in his sixties with acute or convalescent COVID-19.

This clone was seen only once. V and J are TRBV5-8 and TRBJ1-5; no reliable D call. V lost 0 bases and J 1 base, leaving 8 bases between the germline ends. CDR1 and CDR2 from the germline V gene are SGHTS and YDEGEE. This CDR3 is built from 15 residues. CDR3 sequence: CASSLVGQSNQPQHF. The CDR3 coding sequence is TGTGCCAGCAGCTTGGTGGGCCAGAGCAATCAGCCCCAGCATTTT.

This clone is a singleton in its sample. CDR3 sequence: CASVLSSRSYNSPLHF. The DNA of the CDR3 is TGTGCCAGCGTATTATCGTCCAGATCTTATAATTCACCCCTCCACTTT. J is TRBJ1-6 and V is TRBV5-8; unclear D gene. The CDR3 extends over 16 amino acids. Germline lookup yields CDR1 SGHTS and CDR2 YDEGEE. V dropped 7 bases and J dropped 4 bases, with 18 bases sitting between them.

The chain combines TRBV7-2 with TRBJ2-1; 14 bases match TRBD2. Losses at the gene ends were 4 bases for V and 4 bases for J; bases not matched to a gene: 12. Germline-derived CDR1 and CDR2 are SGHTA and FQGNSA. The CDR3 loop spans 19 amino acids. CDR3 amino acids: CASSSDGTSGRRGYNEQFF. The CDR3 DNA sequence: TGTGCCAGCAGCTCAGACGGGACTAGCGGGAGACGAGGATACAATGAGCAGTTCTTC.

This chain links TRBV9 with TRBJ1-1; 9 nucleotides match TRBD1. The length of the CDR3 is 16 residues. V trimming: 4 bases; J trimming: 1 base; junction bases outside the gene matches: 8. Germline V gene data show CDR1 as SGDLS and CDR2 as YYNGEE. CDR3 residues: CASSLDRGGQNTEAFF. CDR3 nucleotides: TGTGCCAGCAGCCTGGACAGGGGCGGACAGAACACTGAAGCTTTCTTT.

This clone was seen just once. The chain employs TRBV11-2 and TRBJ2-2; 11 bases match TRBD2. The CDR3 loop spans 17 amino acids. From germline, CDR1 is SGHAT and CDR2 FQNNGV. V gave up 3 bases and J gave up 4 bases; unmatched junction bases: 7. In DNA form, the CDR3 reads TGTGCCAGCAGCTTCCCCATTAGCGGGAGGGGCACCGGGGAGCTGTTTTTT. Translating gives CASSFPISGRGTGELFF.

V usage is TRBV20-1 and J usage is TRBJ2-7; D unclear. V shed 6 bases and J shed 0 bases, with 6 bases lying between them. There are 11 residues in the CDR3. CDR1 and CDR2 (germline): DFQATT, SNEGSKA (reference sequence). The CDR3 region has the DNA TGCAGTGCCTTACACTCCTACGAGCAGTACTTC. Residues: CSALHSYEQYF.

This clone was counted a few times. The J gene is TRBJ2-3, the V gene TRBV7-2, with D possibly matching TRBD2 (6 bases). V lost 2 bases and J lost 0, with 6 bases in between. Germline V gene data show CDR1 as SGHTA and CDR2 as FQGNSA. The CDR3 contains 14 residues. This chain's CDR3 is CASSLSGSTDTQYF. Here the CDR3 DNA reads TGTGCCAGCAGCTTAAGCGGGAGCACAGATACGCAGTATTTT.

V is TRBV7-9 and J is TRBJ2-1; TRBD2 agrees at 8 bases. Germline V gene sequence: CDR1 SEHNR, CDR2 FQNEAQ (reference sequence). CDR3 size: 13 residues. Trimming removed 6 bases from V and 8 bases from J; junction bases left unmatched: 6. The CDR3 spells CASRPGREHEQFF. In nucleotides, the CDR3 is TGTGCCAGCAGACCCGGGAGGGAGCATGAGCAGTTCTTC.

The V call is TRBV2, the J call TRBJ1-4, with D possibly matching TRBD1 (5 bases). This CDR3 has 15 residues. Per germline, CDR1 SNHLY and CDR2 FYNNEI. Trimming removed 5 bases at V and 2 bases at J, with 12 bases between. The CDR3 spells CASSPGGGTNEKLFF. In nucleotides, the CDR3 is TGTGCCAGCAGTCCCGGGGGGGGGACTAATGAAAAACTGTTTTTT. The full variable domain, in which reference TRBV2 and TRBJ1-4 provide the parts outside the CDR3, is EPEVTQTPSHQVTQMGQEVILRCVPISNHLYFYWYRQILGQKVEFLVSFYNNEISEKSEIFDDQFSVERPDGSNFTLKIRSTKLEDSAMYFCASSPGGGTNEKLFFGSGTQLSVL.

This rearrangement joins TRBV28 to TRBJ2-7; weak D call: TRBD1 (6 bases). V was cut by 2 bases and J by 3 bases, with 14 bases left in between. Germline V gene data show CDR1 as MDHEN and CDR2 as SYDVKM. The CDR3 is 15 residues long. The CDR3 loop is CASSLGGVGGYEQYF. The CDR3 nucleotides are TGTGCCAGCAGTTTAGGGGGCGTTGGTGGCTACGAGCAGTACTTC. Variable domain in full (rest from reference TRBV28 and TRBJ2-7): DVKVTQSSRYLVKRTGEKVFLECVQDMDHENMFWYRQDPGLGLRLIYFSYDVKMKEKGDIPEGYSVSREKKERFSLILESASTNQTSMYLCASSLGGVGGYEQYFGPGTRLTVT.

V and J are TRBV9 and TRBJ1-2; maybe TRBD1 (5 bases). Germline-derived CDR1 and CDR2 are SGDLS and YYNGEE. V dropped 3 bases and J dropped 5 bases, with 17 bases sitting between them. CDR3 size: 15 residues. The CDR3 DNA reads as TGTGCCAGCAGCGGAAACCTCAGGGAAAAGTATGGCTACACCTTC. It encodes CASSGNLREKYGYTF.

The V call is TRBV5-1, the J call TRBJ2-3, with 14 bases lining up with TRBD2. Germline CDR1 is SGHRS and CDR2 is YFSETQ. With 4 bases clipped from V and 2 bases from J, the junction kept 9 bases outside the gene matches. The CDR3 is made up of 18 amino acids. The CDR3 loop reads CASSRPGLAGGSTDTQYF. Written as DNA, the CDR3 is TGCGCCAGCAGCCGCCCCGGACTAGCGGGAGGATCCACAGATACGCAGTATTTT.

This rearrangement joins TRBV7-8 to TRBJ2-5; D unclear. The CDR3 is 15 residues long. Per germline, CDR1 SGHVS and CDR2 FQNEAQ. V lost 2 bases to trimming and J lost 5 bases, with 15 bases between them. The CDR3 bases are TGTGCCAGCAGCTTATCCCCTGTAGTCGCGGAGACCCAGTACTTC. Its protein is CASSLSPVVAETQYF.

The J gene is TRBJ2-2, the V gene TRBV6-2 or TRBV6-3; 8 nucleotides line up with TRBD2. The V and J ends lost 1 base and 0 bases, in that order; junction bases with no gene match: 10. This CDR3 region has 19 residues. CDR1 is MNHEY, CDR2 SVGEGT, per germline. CDR3 residues: CASSYWDTLAVANTGELFF. The CDR3 DNA follows: TGTGCCAGCAGTTACTGGGACACACTAGCGGTCGCGAACACCGGGGAGCTGTTTTTT.

The chain uses TRBV7-2 and TRBJ2-1; D is undetermined. V shed 4 bases and J shed 10 bases, with 11 bases lying between them. The CDR3 is 12 amino acids. Germline CDR1 and CDR2: SGHTA and FQGNSA. CDR3 loop: CASSSRGWEQFF. CDR3 in DNA: TGTGCCAGCAGCTCCCGCGGCTGGGAGCAGTTCTTC.

The V call is TRBV6-5, the J call TRBJ2-7; 12 bases fit TRBD2. Per germline, CDR1 MNHEY and CDR2 SVGAGI. The CDR3 covers 14 residues. V trimming: 6 bases; J trimming: 2 bases; junction bases outside the gene matches: 2. The DNA for the CDR3 is TGTGCCAGCAGATGGACTAGCGGGGCCTACGAGCAGTACTTC. Its translation is CASRWTSGAYEQYF.

This clone has just a few counts. V usage is TRBV5-6 and J usage is TRBJ1-3; TRBD1 agrees at 8 bases. Per germline, CDR1 SGHDT and CDR2 YYEEEE. CDR3 size: 14 residues. Trimming removed 4 bases from V and 4 bases from J; junction bases left unmatched: 4. The CDR3 loop reads CASSGQGMGNTIYF. For the CDR3, the DNA is TGTGCCAGCAGCGGACAGGGAATGGGAAACACCATATATTTT.

The rearrangement joins TRBV28 to TRBJ1-4; D not certain. The CDR3 consists of 16 residues. Germline CDR1 MDHEN, CDR2 SYDVKM. Deletions cut 5 bases from V and 13 bases from J, with 26 bases between. In DNA form, the CDR3 reads TGTGCCAGCAGTAGCCTTGGGCGGGCGCCCGTGTTTGGACTGTTTTTT. Translation: CASSSLGRAPVFGLFF.

The rearrangement joins TRBV11-3 to TRBJ2-1; 8 bases fit TRBD2. The ends lost 5 bases at V and 3 bases at J; junction bases unmatched: 6. The CDR3 has 15 residues. Germline V gene lookup returns CDR1 SGHNT and CDR2 YENEEA. This CDR3 is CASSPGGTNYNEQFF. Here the CDR3 DNA reads TGTGCCAGCAGCCCGGGGGGGACCAACTACAATGAGCAGTTCTTC.

Concerning this clone itself: The sample holds other DNA sequences that translate to the same CDR3. The V gene is TRBV5-1, the J gene TRBJ2-7; TRBD1 matches at 9 bases. The germline gives CDR1 SGHRS, CDR2 YFSETQ. With V trimmed by 4 bases and J by 1 base, 3 bases remained unmatched. The CDR3 runs 14 residues. The CDR3 region has the DNA TGCGCCAGCAGCCCCGGACAGGGGTCCTACGAGCAGTACTTC. This translates into CASSPGQGSYEQYF.

The chain links TRBV28 to TRBJ1-1; D remains unclear. V was shortened by 3 bases and J by 4 bases, with 6 bases between the two germline ends. Per the germline V gene, CDR1 is MDHEN and CDR2 is SYDVKM. CDR3 length: 12 amino acids. CDR3 in DNA: TGTGCCAGCAGTTTGCGTTCCACTGAAGCTTTCTTT. This codes for CASSLRSTEAFF.